These 21 T cell receptor beta chains were all obtained from the same sample, sequenced in a study of metastatic and nonmetastatic thyroid tumors (TCRdb year 2020). No patient had received any treatment before thyroid surgery. The library relied on PCR. Sequenced on an Illumina HiSeq 4000. The raw public reads went through TCRdb reprocessing: fastp at Q25, MiXCR clone calling, in-frame beta chains kept. For this sample there are over 30,000 clones; around 7.4% appear just once. The top ten clonotypes cover 43% of the sample. Sequenced material: blood. These receptors all stem from a female donor with papillary thyroid cancer or a benign thyroid nodule (not recorded which). Some clones in this sample may be carry-over from other donors' samples.

The sample holds many counts of this clone. The J gene is TRBJ1-1, the V gene TRBV4-1; D perhaps matches TRBD1 (6 bases). Trimming shortened V by 1 base and J by 10 bases, and 10 bases separated the two germline ends. Per germline, CDR1 MGHRA and CDR2 YSYEKL. The CDR3 loop spans 12 amino acids. This CDR3 reads CASSQASGVAFF. Written as DNA, the CDR3 is TGCGCCAGCAGCCAAGCTTCAGGGGTAGCTTTCTTT.

This clone was counted many times. This chain joins TRBV20-1 and TRBJ2-7; D is unclear. Germline loops: CDR1 DFQATT, CDR2 SNEGSKA (reference sequence). Trimming took off 0 bases at V and 2 bases at J, with 5 bases between the two ends. This CDR3 is built from 12 residues. As DNA, the CDR3 is TGCAGTGCTAGAGATGATCCCTACGAGCAGTACTTC. Its protein product is CSARDDPYEQYF.

The sample holds a few counts of this clone. This may be a read error, as it is one base from a much larger clone. The CDR3 DNA follows: TGCAGTCCGGGACTAGCGGGGAAAAATGAGCAGTTCTTC. This encodes CSPGLAGKNEQFF. The V gene is TRBV20-1, the J gene TRBJ2-1; 13 positions agree with TRBD2. The CDR3 spans 13 residues. Germline CDR1 and CDR2: DFQATT and SNEGSKA (reference sequence). V dropped 8 bases and J dropped 7; count of bases not matched to a gene: 5.

This clone was counted many times. This chain links TRBV12-5 with TRBJ1-5; D uncertain. Trimming left V 0 bases short and J 8 bases short, with 32 bases between. Germline CDR1 reads LGHNT; CDR2 reads FRNRAP. The CDR3 contains 21 residues. As DNA, the CDR3 is TGTGCTAGTGGTTTGGTACGAATATCAACGTTGGTGGGCAGCGTGGAGGAGCCCCAGCATTTT. This sequence encodes CASGLVRISTLVGSVEEPQHF.

This clone was recorded many times. The chain carries TRBV14 and TRBJ2-5; D is ambiguous. This CDR3 is built from 16 residues. Germline CDR1 SGHDN, CDR2 FVKESK. V lost 3 bases, J lost 0 bases, and 14 bases lay in between. In DNA form, the CDR3 reads TGTGCCAGCAGCCAGTCCAGGTTTTCGTACCAAGAGACCCAGTACTTC. The encoded protein is CASSQSRFSYQETQYF.

In this sample, this clone turned up many times. The chain employs TRBV19 and TRBJ1-2, with 7 bases aligning to TRBD1. The germline V gene encodes CDR1 LNHDA and CDR2 SQIVND (reference sequence). The V and J ends lost 5 bases and 6 bases, in that order; junction bases with no gene match: 9. The CDR3 covers 14 residues. The CDR3: CASSLPQGTNGYTF. In nucleotides, the CDR3 is TGTGCCAGTAGTCTTCCACAGGGGACGAATGGCTACACCTTC.

This clone was recorded at least ten times. The CDR3 sequence is CASSSSLQLGQPQHF. In DNA, the CDR3 is TGTGCCAGCAGCTCATCCTTACAGCTTGGGCAGCCCCAGCATTTT. The chain employs TRBV7-6 and TRBJ1-5, with D unclear. Germline loops: CDR1 SGHVS, CDR2 FNYEAQ. The V end was cut by 4 bases, the J end by 7 bases, with 17 bases between. CDR3 length: 15 residues. Combining the CDR3 with reference TRBV7-6 and TRBJ1-5 gives the whole variable domain GAGVSQSPRYKVTKRGQDVALRCDPISGHVSLYWYRQALGQGPEFLTYFNYEAQQDKSGLPNDRFSAERPEGSISTLTIQRTEQRDSAMYRCASSSSLQLGQPQHFGDGTRLSIL.

Turning to this clone: Being one base from a much bigger clone, this may be a read error. The rearrangement joins TRBV20-1 to TRBJ2-5, with 12 bases lining up with TRBD2. Per the germline V gene, CDR1 is DFQATT and CDR2 is SNEGSKA (reference sequence). The CDR3 has 14 amino acids. DNA for the CDR3: TGCAGTGCTACACTAGCGGGGGGCGCGGAGACCCATTACTTC. This codes for CSATLAGGAETHYF.

At least ten counts were recorded for this clone. J is TRBJ1-2 and V is TRBV28; unclear D gene. This CDR3 has 12 amino acids. Germline V CDR1 and CDR2: MDHEN, SYDVKM. Trimming cost V 2 bases and J 3 bases, with 4 bases left between them. CDR3 sequence: CASSLGHYGYTF. The CDR3 region has the DNA TGTGCCAGCAGTTTAGGCCACTATGGCTACACCTTC.

This clone appeared many times. V and J are TRBV2 and TRBJ2-6; D is uncertain. V was cut by 6 bases and J by 4 bases, with 13 bases left in between. CDR1 SNHLY and CDR2 FYNNEI come from the germline V gene. The CDR3 spans 15 residues. CDR3 region: CASRDNEAGANVLTF. The CDR3 DNA follows: TGTGCCAGCAGAGATAACGAAGCCGGGGCCAACGTCCTGACTTTC.

This clone was counted ten times or more. The chain combines TRBV9 with TRBJ2-1; 8 nucleotides align to TRBD2. This CDR3 has 16 residues. J lost 0 bases, V lost 3 bases, and 5 bases had no gene match. In germline, CDR1 is SGDLS, CDR2 YYNGEE. The chain's CDR3 is CASSGRSGSSYNEQFF. CDR3 in DNA: TGTGCCAGCAGCGGTCGAAGCGGGAGCTCCTACAATGAGCAGTTCTTC. Supplemented by reference TRBV9 and TRBJ2-1, the full variable domain reads DSGVTQTPKHLITATGQRVTLRCSPRSGDLSVYWYQQSLDQGLQFLIQYYNGEERAKGNILERFSAQQFPDLHSELNLSSLELGDSALYFCASSGRSGSSYNEQFFGPGTRLTVL.

At least ten counts were recorded for this clone. Other DNA sequences within the sample encode an identical CDR3. V and J are TRBV10-3 and TRBJ1-2; D ambiguous. Germline V gives CDR1 ENHRY, CDR2 SYGVKD. Deletions cut 0 bases from V and 4 bases from J, with 12 bases between. The CDR3 is 15 residues long. CDR3 region: CAISESGSLGYGYTF. CDR3 DNA sequence: TGTGCCATCAGTGAGTCAGGGAGTCTTGGCTATGGCTACACCTTC.

Ten or more counts support this clone. The chain employs TRBV7-3 and TRBJ2-7, with TRBD2 matching over 7 bases. In germline, CDR1 is SGHTA, CDR2 FQGTGA. This CDR3 spans 16 amino acids. V shed 5 bases, J shed 1 base, and the junction held 11 bases outside the gene matches. The CDR3 nucleotides read TGTGCCAGCAGCCCAGAGGGAGGGGTAATGTCCTACGAGCAGTACTTC. This translates into CASSPEGGVMSYEQYF.

A note on this clone: One base away lies a much larger clone, so this may be a sequencing read error. V usage is TRBV5-1 and J usage is TRBJ1-1, with 7 bases fitting TRBD1. The CDR3 spans 12 residues. CDR1 is SGHRS and CDR2 is YFSETQ in the germline V gene. The V segment lost 3 bases and the J segment 12 bases; nucleotides outside the gene matches: 8. CDR3 sequence reads: CASSWNRGESFF. For the CDR3, the DNA is TGCGCCAGCAGCTGGAACAGGGGAGAATCTTTCTTT. Supplemented by reference TRBV5-1 and TRBJ1-1, the full variable domain reads KAGVTQTPRYLIKTRGQQVTLSCSPISGHRSVSWYQQTPGQGLQFLFEYFSETQRNKGNFPGRFSGRQFSNSRSEMNVSTLELGDSALYLCASSWNRGESFFGQGTRLTVV.

This clone was recorded at least ten times. J is TRBJ2-1 and V is TRBV24-1, with 11 bases that match TRBD2. The germline V gene encodes CDR1 KGHDR and CDR2 SFDVKD. The CDR3 has 17 amino acids. V gave up 0 bases and J gave up 0 bases; unmatched junction bases: 0. The CDR3 reads CATSDLTSGGSYNEQFF. The CDR3 DNA sequence: TGTGCCACCAGTGATTTGACTAGCGGGGGCTCCTACAATGAGCAGTTCTTC.

This clone has just a few counts. This chain uses TRBV12-3 or TRBV12-4 with TRBJ1-2, with D possibly matching TRBD1 (6 bases). The V gene lost 3 bases and the J gene lost 3 bases, with 8 bases spanning the gap. This CDR3 is built from 13 residues. The CDR3 here is CASSFGGDYGYTF. The CDR3 DNA follows: TGTGCCAGCAGTTTCGGGGGCGACTATGGCTACACCTTC.

Of note for this clone: One junction end disagrees with the germline gene, perhaps due to a read error. The chain is built from TRBV3-1 and TRBJ1-2; no clear D gene. There are 12 residues in the CDR3. Germline assignment: CDR1 LGHDT and CDR2 YNNKEL (reference sequence). The CDR3 region is CASSPTGYVYTF. The DNA for the CDR3 is TGTGCCAGCAGCCCGACGGGCTATGTCTACACCTTC. The entire variable domain, with the rest obtained from reference TRBV3-1 and TRBJ1-2, is as follows: DTAVSQTPKYLVTQMGNDKSIKCEQNLGHDTMYWYKQDSKKFLKIMFSYNNKELIINETVPNRFSPKSPDKAHLNLHINSLELGDSAVYFCASSPTGYVYTFGSGTRLTVV.

This clone was counted at least ten times. A read error may account for a junction end that differs from germline. V gene TRBV11-2 combines with J gene TRBJ2-5, with 7 bases that match TRBD1. Germline CDR1 reads SGHAT; CDR2 reads FQNNGV. The CDR3 has 16 residues. CDR3 sequence reads: CASSPNRDRRGEIQYF. In DNA form, the CDR3 reads TGTGCCAGCAGCCCGAACCGGGACAGACGTGGGGAGATCCAGTACTTC. The entire variable domain, with the rest obtained from reference TRBV11-2 and TRBJ2-5, is as follows: EAGVAQSPRYKIIEKRQSVAFWCNPISGHATLYWYQQILGQGPKLLIQFQNNGVVDDSQLPKDRFSAERLKGVDSTLKIQPAKLEDSAVYLCASSPNRDRRGEIQYFGPGTRLLVL.

This clone was picked up many times. The chain carries TRBV20-1 and TRBJ2-7, with 12 bases fitting TRBD2. CDR1 DFQATT and CDR2 SNEGSKA come from the germline V gene (reference sequence). The CDR3 loop spans 14 amino acids. With V trimmed by 3 bases and J by 4 bases, 4 bases remained unmatched. CDR3 bases: TGCAGTGCTAGGTCAACTAGCGGGAGGTACGAGCAGTACTTC. Translation gives CSARSTSGRYEQYF.

This clone has at least ten counts. The chain uses TRBV29-1 and TRBJ1-2, with D perhaps TRBD1 (6 bases). Looked up from germline, CDR1 is SQVTM and CDR2 is ANQGSEA. Trimming stripped 3 bases from V and 4 bases from J, with 12 bases between. The CDR3 extends over 13 amino acids. DNA of the CDR3: TGCAGCGTTGATAAACAGGGAGGCTATGGCTACACCTTC. It translates to CSVDKQGGYGYTF.

This clone was found many times. The chain couples TRBV29-1 to TRBJ1-1; D gene unclear. CDR1 SQVTM and CDR2 ANQGSEA come from the germline V gene. Deletions cut 4 bases from V and 0 bases from J, with 6 bases between. The CDR3 spans 12 residues. The CDR3 nucleotides read TGCAGCGTTGTCTCGTTGAACACTGAAGCTTTCTTT. Translating gives CSVVSLNTEAFF.